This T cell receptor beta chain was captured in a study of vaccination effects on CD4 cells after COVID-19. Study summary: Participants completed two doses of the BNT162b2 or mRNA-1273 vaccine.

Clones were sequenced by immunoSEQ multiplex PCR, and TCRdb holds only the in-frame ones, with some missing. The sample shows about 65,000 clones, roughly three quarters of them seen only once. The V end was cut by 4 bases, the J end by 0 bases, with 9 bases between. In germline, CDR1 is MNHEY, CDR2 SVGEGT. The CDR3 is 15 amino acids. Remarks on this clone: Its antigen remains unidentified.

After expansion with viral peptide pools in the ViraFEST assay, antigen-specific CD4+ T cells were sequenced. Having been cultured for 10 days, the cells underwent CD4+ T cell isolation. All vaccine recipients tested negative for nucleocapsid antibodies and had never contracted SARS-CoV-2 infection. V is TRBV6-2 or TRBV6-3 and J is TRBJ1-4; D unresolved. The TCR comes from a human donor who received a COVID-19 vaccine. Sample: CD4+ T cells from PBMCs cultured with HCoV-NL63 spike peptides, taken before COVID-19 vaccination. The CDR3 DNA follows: TGTGCCAGCAGTTCGAACGGTGCAACTAATGAAAAACTGTTTTTT. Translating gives CASSSNGATNEKLFF.